These 32 T cell receptor beta chains were all obtained from the same sample, sequenced in a study of blood T cell repertoires in COVID-19. Data came from immunoSEQ multiplex PCR; TCRdb stores just in-frame clones and leaves some out. The repertoire holds about 58,000 clones, with 70% to 90% as singletons. Source material: peripheral blood. The receptors originated from a man between 60 and 70 years old with COVID-19, enrolled during active disease.

The chain recombines TRBV11-2 with TRBJ2-7; 7 nucleotides match TRBD1. Germline-derived CDR1 and CDR2 are SGHAT and FQNNGV. V was pared by 0 bases and J by 11 bases, with 7 bases of the junction left unmatched. The CDR3 consists of 13 residues. The CDR3 DNA reads TGTGCCAGCAGCTTAGAGGGGACAGAAAGAAAGTACTTC. Its translation is CASSLEGTERKYF.

The chain has TRBV2 and TRBJ2-1, with TRBD1 matching 8 bases. V gave up 6 bases and J gave up 0 bases; unmatched junction bases: 4. The CDR3 extends over 15 amino acids. Per the germline V gene, CDR1 is SNHLY and CDR2 is FYNNEI. The DNA for the CDR3 is TGTGCCAGCAGGGGACAGGATAGCTCCTACAATGAGCAGTTCTTC. This translates into CASRGQDSSYNEQFF.

The chain couples TRBV2 to TRBJ1-3; no firm D call. The CDR3 sequence is 12 residues long. The V end lost 7 bases, the J end lost 1 base, and 5 bases lay between the germline ends. CDR1 and CDR2 (germline): SNHLY, FYNNEI. CDR3 in DNA: TGTGCCAGCACCGTTTCTGGAAACACCATATATTTT. Translated: CASTVSGNTIYF.

The rearrangement uses TRBV27 and TRBJ1-1, with 8 positions matching TRBD1. The CDR3 length is 17 residues. Germline lookup yields CDR1 MNHEY and CDR2 SMNVEV (reference sequence). Trimming removed 4 bases from V and 0 bases from J; junction bases left unmatched: 10. In DNA form, the CDR3 reads TGTGCCAGCAGTTCCACAGGGGGTTTAGTTATGAACACTGAAGCTTTCTTT. It is translated as CASSSTGGLVMNTEAFF.

The chain combines TRBV7-6 with TRBJ2-7, with D unclear. Trimming cost V 4 bases and J 3 bases, with 10 bases left between them. The CDR3 sequence is 13 residues long. CDR1 SGHVS and CDR2 FNYEAQ come from the germline V gene. The CDR3 DNA reads as TGTGCCAGCAGCTCTAGGTATAGCTACGAGCAGTACTTC. This gives the protein CASSSRYSYEQYF.

The chain is built from TRBV9 and TRBJ1-1; D call uncertain. Trimming cost V 8 bases and J 2 bases, with 19 bases left between them. Germline CDR1 and CDR2: SGDLS and YYNGEE. The CDR3 is 15 amino acids. The CDR3 sequence is CASSGGFSFNTEAFF. The CDR3 DNA reads as TGTGCCAGTTCGGGTGGCTTTTCTTTTAACACTGAAGCTTTCTTT.

J is TRBJ2-5 and V is TRBV12-5; 7 bases map to TRBD1. The ends lost 5 bases at V and 0 bases at J; junction bases unmatched: 9. The CDR3 has 16 residues. Germline values: CDR1 LGHNT, CDR2 FRNRAP. The CDR3 coding sequence is TGTGCTAGTGGTCCTAACCGGGACAGCCACCAAGAGACCCAGTACTTC. Its translation is CASGPNRDSHQETQYF. The whole variable domain, remainder taken from reference TRBV12-5 and TRBJ2-5, is DARVTQTPRHKVTEMGQEVTMRCQPILGHNTVFWYRQTMMQGLELLAYFRNRAPLDDSGMPKDRFSAEMPDATLATLKIQPSEPRDSAVYFCASGPNRDSHQETQYFGPGTRLLVL.

This clone has a handful of counts. The chain links TRBV30 to TRBJ1-5; TRBD1 is a possible D gene (5 bases). CDR3 length: 14 residues. V lost 1 base to trimming and J lost 1 base, with 8 bases between them. Germline V lookup: CDR1 GTSNPN, CDR2 SVGIG (reference sequence). The DNA of the CDR3 is TGTGCCTGGAGTGGGGGCGGCAGCAATCAGCCCCAGCATTTT. Protein sequence: CAWSGGGSNQPQHF.

The CDR3 region is CASSVGTGNTGELFF. CDR3 nucleotides: TGTGCCAGCAGTGTTGGGACAGGGAACACCGGGGAGCTGTTTTTT. V usage is TRBV2 and J usage is TRBJ2-2, with TRBD1 identical over 8 bases. The CDR3 spans 15 residues. The trim removed 4 bases at V and 1 base at J, leaving 2 bases unmatched. CDR1 SNHLY and CDR2 FYNNEI come from the germline V gene.

V and J are TRBV4-1 and TRBJ1-4, with TRBD1 as a possible D gene (5 bases). Trimming cost V 0 bases and J 8 bases, with 10 bases left between them. The CDR3 length is 14 residues. Germline-derived CDR1 and CDR2 are MGHRA and YSYEKL. The CDR3, as DNA: TGCGCCAGCAGCCAAGAGGGGGGTAGCGAAAAACTGTTTTTT. Residues: CASSQEGGSEKLFF.

DNA of the CDR3: TGTGCCAGTAGTAGCGGGGGGCCCGGCGAGCAGTACTTC. This codes for CASSSGGPGEQYF. This chain uses TRBV19 with TRBJ2-7; 8 bases line up with TRBD2. The trim removed 4 bases at V and 6 bases at J, leaving 5 bases unmatched. Germline CDR1 and CDR2: LNHDA and SQIVND (reference sequence). CDR3 length: 13 amino acids.

This rearrangement joins TRBV2 to TRBJ1-5; D not certain. Germline V gene lookup returns CDR1 SNHLY and CDR2 FYNNEI. This CDR3 is built from 15 residues. Trimming cost V 4 bases and J 0 bases, with 10 bases left between them. CDR3 coding DNA: TGTGCCAGCAGTGTATTAACTCTTAGCAATCAGCCCCAGCATTTT. It encodes CASSVLTLSNQPQHF. Supplemented by reference TRBV2 and TRBJ1-5, the full variable domain reads EPEVTQTPSHQVTQMGQEVILRCVPISNHLYFYWYRQILGQKVEFLVSFYNNEISEKSEIFDDQFSVERPDGSNFTLKIRSTKLEDSAMYFCASSVLTLSNQPQHFGDGTRLSIL.

J is TRBJ1-1 and V is TRBV7-9, with 7 bases matching TRBD1. The V segment lost 11 bases and the J segment 0 bases; nucleotides outside the gene matches: 12. The CDR3 covers 15 residues. In germline, CDR1 is SEHNR, CDR2 FQNEAQ (reference sequence). CDR3: CASKEGAGMNTEAFF. CDR3 nucleotide sequence: TGTGCCTCTAAGGAGGGGGCCGGGATGAACACTGAAGCTTTCTTT. The variable domain in full, completed from reference TRBV7-9 and TRBJ1-1, reads DTGVSQNPRHKITKRGQNVTFRCDPISEHNRLYWYRQTLGQGPEFLTYFQNEAQLEKSRLLSDRFSAERPKGSFSTLEIQRTEQGDSAMYLCASKEGAGMNTEAFFGQGTRLTVV.

V gene TRBV9 combines with J gene TRBJ2-7; 7 bases agree with TRBD1. CDR3 length: 14 residues. Germline CDR1 is SGDLS and CDR2 is YYNGEE. The J segment lost 5 bases and the V segment lost 3 bases, leaving 8 bases of the junction unmatched. Written as DNA, the CDR3 is TGTGCCAGCAGCGGAACCGACAGGGCTCACGAGCAGTACTTC. Encoded protein: CASSGTDRAHEQYF.

The rearrangement uses TRBV3-1 (or the pseudogene TRBV3-2) and TRBJ2-3; TRBD1 matches at 7 bases. The CDR3 is 16 amino acids. Germline V CDR1 and CDR2: LGHDT, YNNKEL (reference sequence). After removal of 1 base from V and 1 base from J, the junction contained 5 bases not matched to a gene. CDR3 in amino acids: CASSQVTGFGTDTQYF. CDR3 bases: TGTGCCAGCAGCCAAGTGACAGGGTTCGGCACAGATACGCAGTATTTT.

This clone was found once. The chain joins TRBV3-1 (or the pseudogene TRBV3-2) to TRBJ1-2, with D tentatively TRBD1 (6 bases). The CDR3 loop spans 15 amino acids. Germline V gene data show CDR1 as LGHDT and CDR2 as YNNKEL (reference sequence). Trimming removed 0 bases from V and 4 bases from J, with 12 bases in between. Here the CDR3 DNA reads TGTGCCAGCAGCCAAGACTTAACAGGGACCTATGGCTACACCTTC. As protein: CASSQDLTGTYGYTF.

V and J are TRBV5-6 and TRBJ1-6; D may be TRBD1 (5 bases). V was cut by 5 bases and J by 9 bases, with 18 bases left in between. Germline assignment: CDR1 SGHDT and CDR2 YYEEEE. This CDR3 is 15 amino acids long. CDR3 bases: TGTGCCAGCAGTCCTGGAAATGGCGGGGGTTCACCCCTCCACTTT. It translates to CASSPGNGGGSPLHF.

V gene TRBV6-5 combines with J gene TRBJ2-5; TRBD1 might be the D (6 bases). The CDR3 is 14 residues long. Trimming took 4 bases from V and 3 from J, leaving 12 bases between them. Per germline, CDR1 MNHEY and CDR2 SVGAGI. This CDR3 reads CASSFGTLKETQYF. The CDR3 region has the DNA TGTGCCAGCAGTTTCGGGACACTCAAAGAGACCCAGTACTTC.

V gene TRBV4-3 combines with J gene TRBJ2-5; 12 bases agree with TRBD2. From germline, CDR1 is LGHNA and CDR2 YSLEER. This CDR3 has 17 residues. Trimming cost V 2 bases and J 3 bases; bases outside gene matches: 7. Here the CDR3 reads CASSQSAGLAGKETQYF. The CDR3 coding sequence is TGCGCCAGCAGCCAATCGGCAGGACTAGCGGGAAAAGAGACCCAGTACTTC.

This sequence joins TRBV19 and TRBJ2-1; 13 nucleotides align to TRBD2. The CDR3 is 15 residues long. Germline V CDR1 and CDR2: LNHDA, SQIVND (reference sequence). Germline trimming cut 7 bases from V and 7 bases from J; bases unmatched to any gene: 7. The CDR3: CASKLGLAGVNEQFF. CDR3 nucleotide sequence: TGTGCCAGTAAGCTCGGACTAGCGGGAGTTAATGAGCAGTTCTTC.

The chain recombines TRBV6-5 with TRBJ1-2; D is unresolved. From germline, CDR1 is MNHEY and CDR2 SVGAGI. CDR3 length: 12 residues. V was cut by 6 bases and J by 3 bases, with 8 bases left in between. In DNA, the CDR3 is TGTGCCAGCAGCAATAACTACTATGGCTACACCTTC. This codes for CASSNNYYGYTF.

The chain recombines TRBV29-1 with TRBJ2-5; D possibly corresponds to TRBD2 (6 bases). V was shortened by 8 bases and J by 5 bases, with 15 bases between the two germline ends. CDR1 and CDR2 from the germline V gene are SQVTM and ANQGSEA. This CDR3 region has 12 residues. The CDR3 DNA follows: TGCAGCCTTGGTGGGGGGATGGAGACCCAGTACTTC. Amino acids: CSLGGGMETQYF.

This clone was counted a single time. The chain is built from TRBV3-1 (or the pseudogene TRBV3-2) and TRBJ2-5; no clear D gene. V was shortened by 0 bases and J by 7 bases, with 12 bases between the two germline ends. The CDR3 is made up of 14 amino acids. Germline V lookup: CDR1 LGHDT, CDR2 YNNKEL (reference sequence). The CDR3: CASSQEGVVGTQYF. As DNA, the CDR3 is TGTGCCAGCAGCCAAGAAGGAGTTGTAGGGACCCAGTACTTC.

The chain carries TRBV18 and TRBJ2-2; 7 bases line up with TRBD2. Germline V gene sequence: CDR1 KGHSH, CDR2 LQKENI. The CDR3 totals 15 residues. The ends lost 1 base at V and 4 bases at J; junction bases unmatched: 3. The CDR3 loop reads CASSPRSGGTGELFF. Written as DNA, the CDR3 is TGTGCCAGCTCACCACGTTCGGGGGGCACCGGGGAGCTGTTTTTT.

The chain employs TRBV10-3 and TRBJ2-3, with TRBD2 matching over 10 bases. This CDR3 has 21 amino acids. V trimming: 5 bases; J trimming: 4 bases; junction bases outside the gene matches: 24. From germline, CDR1 is ENHRY and CDR2 SYGVKD. CDR3 nucleotide sequence: TGTGCCATCAGTAGATTCCGGGACCCTCTGGTCCTAGCGGGGGAATCAGATACGCAGTATTTT. Encoded protein: CAISRFRDPLVLAGESDTQYF.

J is TRBJ2-2 and V is TRBV4-3, with no clear D. V was pared by 0 bases and J by 7 bases, with 9 bases between. Germline lookup yields CDR1 LGHNA and CDR2 YSLEER. The CDR3 loop spans 14 amino acids. CDR3 region: CASSQDFSYGELFF. The CDR3 DNA is TGCGCCAGCAGCCAAGATTTTTCCTACGGGGAGCTGTTTTTT.

The CDR3 DNA reads as TGTGCCAGCAGTGTTACAGTCCCGGTGCATAATCAGCCCCAGCATTTT. The encoded protein is CASSVTVPVHNQPQHF. V is TRBV6-4 and J is TRBJ1-5; unclear D gene. CDR1 MRHNA and CDR2 SNTAGT come from the germline V gene. The length of the CDR3 is 16 residues. V shed 4 bases and J shed 4 bases, with 17 bases lying between them.

The rearrangement joins TRBV3-1 (or the pseudogene TRBV3-2) to TRBJ2-2, with 11 nucleotides matching TRBD2. V was clipped by 2 bases and J by 4 bases; unmatched bases: 0. Germline CDR1 reads LGHDT; CDR2 reads YNNKEL (reference sequence). The CDR3 sequence is 15 residues long. In nucleotides, the CDR3 is TGTGCCAGCAGCCAACTAGCGGGGGGCACCGGGGAGCTGTTTTTT. Its protein is CASSQLAGGTGELFF.

This chain links TRBV27 with TRBJ2-7; D is perhaps TRBD1 (6 bases). Germline CDR1 reads MNHEY; CDR2 reads SMNVEV (reference sequence). CDR3 size: 16 residues. Between the trimmed V and J ends, which lost 4 bases and 2 bases, there was a span of 18 bases. CDR3 bases: TGTGCCAGCAGTTCGACCTCCGGGACACCGCCCTACGAGCAGTACTTC. It is translated as CASSSTSGTPPYEQYF.

The genes are TRBV29-1 and TRBJ1-2, with a tentative D call TRBD1 (6 bases). CDR3 length: 12 residues. Trimming removed 4 bases from V and 4 bases from J, with 10 bases in between. Germline V gives CDR1 SQVTM, CDR2 ANQGSEA. CDR3 region: CSVGQAGYGYTF. The CDR3 coding sequence is TGCAGCGTTGGACAGGCGGGCTATGGCTACACCTTC.

The V gene is TRBV6-5, the J gene TRBJ2-1; weak D call: TRBD2 (6 bases). Germline-derived CDR1 and CDR2 are MNHEY and SVGAGI. Trimming shortened V by 8 bases and J by 12 bases, and 17 bases separated the two germline ends. The CDR3 length is 12 residues. In DNA form, the CDR3 reads TGTGCCAGCTCCCCGGCTGCGGGGTGGCAGTTCTTC. Translating gives CASSPAAGWQFF.

V gene TRBV13 combines with J gene TRBJ1-2, with no clear D. Germline V CDR1 and CDR2: PRHDT, FYEKMQ (reference sequence). V lost 5 bases and J lost 2, with 12 bases in between. This CDR3 has 14 residues. In nucleotides, the CDR3 is TGTGCCAGCAGCGCCCCGACTGGCAACTATGGCTACACCTTC. This encodes CASSAPTGNYGYTF.